This TCR beta chain was sequenced for a study of CD8 T cells in ankylosing spondylitis. At least ten counts were recorded for this clonotype. Antigen specificity is unknown. Each CDR3 protein gets one entry after TCRdb re-called the 5' RACE reads with MiXCR. The sample has about 510,000 distinct CDR3 sequences; approximately 5% are singletons. Germline loops: CDR1 DFQATT, CDR2 SNEGSKA (reference sequence). J gave up 1 base and V 5 bases, and 10 bases lay outside the gene matches. The CDR3 runs to 16 residues. General study points: Within ankylosing spondylitis blood, a TCR beta motif made up of seven to nine highly homologous variants appeared to be characteristic. As reported, disease-linked clones showed significant enrichment in matched ankylosing spondylitis synovial fluid.

Material for sequencing was blood, either unsorted or a sorted T cell fraction (not recorded which). V usage is TRBV20-1 and J usage is TRBJ1-5, with 8 bases fitting TRBD1. This TCR came from a male donor with ankylosing spondylitis. The CDR3 region has the DNA TGCAGTGCTTTGTCCGTACAGGGGGGAAGCAATCAGCCCCAGCATTTT. Residues: CSALSVQGGSNQPQHF.